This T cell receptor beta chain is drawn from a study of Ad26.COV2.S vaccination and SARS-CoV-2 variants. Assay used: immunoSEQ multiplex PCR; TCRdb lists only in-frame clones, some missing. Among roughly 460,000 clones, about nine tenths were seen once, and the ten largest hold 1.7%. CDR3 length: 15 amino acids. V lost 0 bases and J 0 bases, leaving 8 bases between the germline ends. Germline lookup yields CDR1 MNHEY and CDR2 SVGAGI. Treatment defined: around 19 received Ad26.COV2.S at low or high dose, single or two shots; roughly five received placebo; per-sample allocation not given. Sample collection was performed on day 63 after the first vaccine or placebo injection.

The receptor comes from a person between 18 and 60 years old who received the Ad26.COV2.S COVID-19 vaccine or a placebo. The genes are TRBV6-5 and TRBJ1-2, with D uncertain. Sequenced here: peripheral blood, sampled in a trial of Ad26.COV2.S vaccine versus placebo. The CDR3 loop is CASSYSDGANYGYTF. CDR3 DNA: TGTGCCAGCAGTTACTCGGACGGCGCTAACTATGGCTACACCTTC.